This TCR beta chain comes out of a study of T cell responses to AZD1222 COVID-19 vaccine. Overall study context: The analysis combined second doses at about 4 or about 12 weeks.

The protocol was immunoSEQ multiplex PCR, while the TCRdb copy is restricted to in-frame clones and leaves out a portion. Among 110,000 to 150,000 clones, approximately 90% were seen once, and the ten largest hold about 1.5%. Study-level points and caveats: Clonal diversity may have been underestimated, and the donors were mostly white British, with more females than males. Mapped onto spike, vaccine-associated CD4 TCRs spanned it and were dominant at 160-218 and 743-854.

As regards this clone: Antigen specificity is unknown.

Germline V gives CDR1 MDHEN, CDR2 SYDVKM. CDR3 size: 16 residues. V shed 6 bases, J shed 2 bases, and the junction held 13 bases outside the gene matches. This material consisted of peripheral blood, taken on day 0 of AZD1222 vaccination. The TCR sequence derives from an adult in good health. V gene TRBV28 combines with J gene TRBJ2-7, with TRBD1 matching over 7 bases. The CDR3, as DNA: TGTGCCAGCAGCCCCCCCGTCCGACAGGGAACCTACGAGCAGTACTTC. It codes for CASSPPVRQGTYEQYF.